This section outlines one T cell receptor (beta chain) sequence together with its context. This specimen belongs to a study of beta chain features in type 1 diabetes. Every bit of the isolated RNA underwent reverse transcription, so sequencing read expressed TCRB transcripts. Some clones are missing from TCRdb's copy, which holds only in-frame ones; the method was immunoSEQ multiplex PCR. The sample holds fewer than 350,000 clones, around a fifth seen once. The source of this sequence is a woman aged 18-29 years in good health. Sequencing input: naive CD4+ T cells from blood.

The CDR3 reads CASSLPGSYGYTF. The CDR3 DNA sequence: TGTGCCAGTAGTTTACCGGGGAGCTATGGCTACACCTTC. The chain uses TRBV19 and TRBJ1-2; D not resolved. Germline CDR1 reads LNHDA; CDR2 reads SQIVND (reference sequence). Trimming removed 5 bases from V and 4 bases from J, with 11 bases in between. CDR3 length: 13 residues.